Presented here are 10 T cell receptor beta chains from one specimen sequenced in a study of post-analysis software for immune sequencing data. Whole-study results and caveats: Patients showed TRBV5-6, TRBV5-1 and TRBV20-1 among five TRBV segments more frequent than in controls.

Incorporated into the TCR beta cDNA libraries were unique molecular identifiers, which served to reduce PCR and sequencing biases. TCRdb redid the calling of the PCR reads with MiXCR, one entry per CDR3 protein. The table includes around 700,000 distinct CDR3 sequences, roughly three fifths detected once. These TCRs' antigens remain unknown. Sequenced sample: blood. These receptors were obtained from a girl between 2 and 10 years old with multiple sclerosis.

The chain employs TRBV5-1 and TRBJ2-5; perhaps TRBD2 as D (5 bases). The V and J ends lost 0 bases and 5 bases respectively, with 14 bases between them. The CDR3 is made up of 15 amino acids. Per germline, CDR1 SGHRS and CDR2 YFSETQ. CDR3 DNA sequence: TGCGCCAGCAGCTTGGGTAACCCCGGCGGGGAGACCCAGTACTTC. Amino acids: CASSLGNPGGETQYF.

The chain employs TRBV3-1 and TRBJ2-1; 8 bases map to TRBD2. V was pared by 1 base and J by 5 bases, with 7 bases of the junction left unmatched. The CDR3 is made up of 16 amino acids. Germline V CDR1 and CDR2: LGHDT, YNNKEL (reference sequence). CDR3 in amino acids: CASSQGRTSRNNEQFF. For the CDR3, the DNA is TGTGCCAGCAGCCAAGGCAGGACTAGCAGGAACAATGAGCAGTTCTTC.

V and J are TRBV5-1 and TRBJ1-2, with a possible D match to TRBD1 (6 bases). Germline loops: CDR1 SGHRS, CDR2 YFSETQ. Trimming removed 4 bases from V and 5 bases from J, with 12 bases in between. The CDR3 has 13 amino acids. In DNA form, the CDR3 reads TGCGCCAGCAGCGGAGCAGGGGAGTATGGCTACACCTTC. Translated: CASSGAGEYGYTF.

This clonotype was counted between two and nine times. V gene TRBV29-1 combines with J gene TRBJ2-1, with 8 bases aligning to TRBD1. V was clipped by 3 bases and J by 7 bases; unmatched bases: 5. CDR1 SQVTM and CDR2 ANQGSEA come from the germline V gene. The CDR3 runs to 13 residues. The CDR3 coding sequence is TGCAGCGTTGACCTGACAGGGGATAATGAGCAGTTCTTC. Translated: CSVDLTGDNEQFF.

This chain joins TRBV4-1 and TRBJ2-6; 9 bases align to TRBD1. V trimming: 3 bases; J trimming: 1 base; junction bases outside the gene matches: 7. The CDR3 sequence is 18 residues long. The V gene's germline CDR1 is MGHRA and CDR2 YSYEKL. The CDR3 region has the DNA TGCGCCAGCAGCCAGGACGGACAGGGGATGTCTGGGGCCAACGTCCTGACTTTC. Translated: CASSQDGQGMSGANVLTF.

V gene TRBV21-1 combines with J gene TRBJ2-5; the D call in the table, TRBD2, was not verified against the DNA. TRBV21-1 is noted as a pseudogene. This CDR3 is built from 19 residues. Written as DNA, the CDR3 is TGTGCCAGCAGCCTCCTAAGACTAGCGGGGGGACAATATCAAGAGACCCAGTACTTC. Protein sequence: CASSLLRLAGGQYQETQYF.

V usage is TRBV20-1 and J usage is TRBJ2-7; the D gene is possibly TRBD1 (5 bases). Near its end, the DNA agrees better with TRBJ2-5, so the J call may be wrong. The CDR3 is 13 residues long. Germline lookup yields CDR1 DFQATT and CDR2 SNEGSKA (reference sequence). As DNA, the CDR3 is TGCAGTGCTAGTAATGGCAGGGAAGAGACCCAGTACTTC. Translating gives CSASNGREETQYF.

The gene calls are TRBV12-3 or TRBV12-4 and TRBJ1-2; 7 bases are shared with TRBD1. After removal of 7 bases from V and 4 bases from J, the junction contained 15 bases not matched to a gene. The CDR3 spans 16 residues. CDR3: CASTYVRGRLLYGYTF. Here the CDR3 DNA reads TGTGCCAGCACCTATGTAAGGGGGCGCCTCCTCTATGGCTACACCTTC.

CDR3 amino acids: CASSLGARRGYNEQFF. In DNA, the CDR3 is TGTGCCAGCAGCTTAGGGGCTCGAAGGGGGTACAATGAGCAGTTCTTC. V is TRBV7-2 and J is TRBJ2-1; tentatively, D is TRBD1 (6 bases). This CDR3 has 16 residues. Trimming took 1 base from V and 4 from J, leaving 14 bases between them. Per germline, CDR1 SGHTA and CDR2 FQGNSA. The full variable domain, rest sourced from reference TRBV7-2 and TRBJ2-1, is GAGVSQSPSNKVTEKGKDVELRCDPISGHTALYWYRQSLGQGLEFLIYFQGNSAPDKSGLPSDRFSAERTGGSVSTLTIQRTQQEDSAVYLCASSLGARRGYNEQFFGPGTRLTVL.

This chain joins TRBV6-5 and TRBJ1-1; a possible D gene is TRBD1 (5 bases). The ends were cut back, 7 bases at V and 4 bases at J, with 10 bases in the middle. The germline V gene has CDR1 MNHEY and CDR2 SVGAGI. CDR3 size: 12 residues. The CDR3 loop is CASTGGGTEAFF. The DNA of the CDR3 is TGTGCCAGCACCGGGGGGGGCACTGAAGCTTTCTTT.